Listed below are T cell receptor beta chains from one sample, sequenced in a study of cytomegalovirus exposure and HLA in healthy donors. Clones were sequenced by immunoSEQ multiplex PCR, and TCRdb holds only the in-frame ones, with some missing. The sample shows 250,000 or so clones, around 90% of them seen only once. Input material: PBMCs. All receptors come from a girl aged 2-9 years in good health and CMV-seronegative. Each CDR3 is given with its conserved first and last residue. The D gene is left open where the match is weak.

J | V | D | length | CDR3
TRBJ1-5 | TRBV30 | TRBD1 | 15 | CAWRHPGTVNQPQHF
TRBJ2-7 | TRBV19 | TRBD1 | 14 | CASSQGAWFYEQYF
TRBJ2-1 | TRBV7-3 | . | 12 | CASSLGGDEQFF
TRBJ2-7 | TRBV6-1 | TRBD2 | 13 | CASSLAGDYEQYF
TRBJ2-1 | TRBV28 | TRBD1 | 15 | CASSSFRPGGDEQFF
TRBJ2-5 | TRBV5-1 | . | 15 | CASSLEVSGEETQYF
TRBJ2-5 | TRBV4-1 | TRBD2 | 15 | CASSQTGLAQETQYF
TRBJ2-7 | TRBV5-1 | TRBD2 | 16 | CASSPSPGLAEYEQYF
TRBJ2-6 | TRBV7-6 | TRBD1 | 18 | CASSPGVTGKAGANVLTF
TRBJ1-1 | TRBV20-1 | . | 8 | CSAHNSFF
TRBJ2-3 | TRBV4-1 | TRBD2 | 17 | CASSQMGSGETTDTQYF
TRBJ1-2 | TRBV5-5 | . | 11 | CASSDTGGYTF
TRBJ2-1 | TRBV5-1 | . | 15 | CASSLGLDSYNEQFF
TRBJ2-1 | TRBV2 | . | 14 | CASTQSPEPGEQFF
TRBJ2-4 | TRBV2 | . | 12 | CASTDSGNIQYF
TRBJ1-4 | TRBV2 | TRBD1 | 15 | CASGTAYATNEKLFF
TRBJ1-6 | TRBV5-1 | TRBD1 | 17 | CASRDEIVGQGNSPLHF
TRBJ1-6 | TRBV6-1 | . | 16 | CASSVPGGQRNSPLHF
TRBJ2-2 | TRBV25-1 | TRBD2 | 18 | CASSVGLAGGLNTGELFF
TRBJ1-1 | TRBV30 | TRBD1 | 15 | CAWSTRDRTNTEAFF
TRBJ1-1 | TRBV5-8 | . | 13 | CASLGRRHTEAFF
TRBJ2-3 | TRBV7-9 | TRBD2 | 16 | CASSWASGSSTDTQYF
TRBJ1-1 | TRBV27 | . | 13 | CASSILENTEAFF
TRBJ2-1 | TRBV4-1 | . | 15 | CASSPQGRETDEQFF
TRBJ1-6 | TRBV5-1 | . | 15 | CASSLAATYNSPLHF
TRBJ2-7 | TRBV28 | TRBD2 | 16 | CASSPLPRETKNEQYF
TRBJ1-2 | TRBV28 | . | 10 | CASSLEDRIF
TRBJ2-7 | TRBV6-5 | . | 14 | CASTTPGRSHEQYF
TRBJ2-1 | TRBV29-1 | . | 14 | CSGSSEDSYNEQFF
TRBJ2-7 | TRBV27 | TRBD2 | 19 | CASSLTLTTVAGVFYEQYF
TRBJ2-3 | TRBV7-2 | . | 16 | CASSLRFRGSTDTQYF
TRBJ1-2 | TRBV5-1 | TRBD1 | 16 | CASSPTGGADNYGYTF
TRBJ2-1 | TRBV5-6 | TRBD1 | 14 | CASSSRTGVHEQFF
TRBJ1-2 | TRBV27 | TRBD1 | 14 | CASRAGTANYGYTF
TRBJ2-2 | TRBV11-3 | . | 13 | CASSLIPGGELFF
TRBJ2-2 | TRBV30 | . | 14 | CAWSFRGGEGELFF
TRBJ2-2 | TRBV7-2 | . | 15 | CASSFMGPETGELFF
TRBJ2-7 | TRBV10-3 | . | 15 | CAISESVFSSYEQYF
TRBJ2-7 | TRBV5-1 | . | 14 | CASSLAADSYEQYF
TRBJ1-2 | TRBV30 | . | 15 | CAWSYSGRVYYGYTF
TRBJ2-6 | TRBV28 | . | 17 | CASSIPTALSGANVLTF
TRBJ1-2 | TRBV6-5 | . | 13 | CASRGGANYGYTF
TRBJ2-1 | TRBV6-1 | TRBD2 | 15 | CASAASGSSYNEQFF
TRBJ2-6 | TRBV10-3 | . | 15 | CAISVSEAGANVLTF
TRBJ1-1 | TRBV6-5 | . | 15 | CASSYQGQSNTEAFF
TRBJ2-7 | TRBV6-5 | TRBD1 | 13 | CASSPGQNNEQYF
TRBJ1-4 | TRBV6-5 | TRBD1 | 16 | CASSYSRDRGRGKLFF
TRBJ2-7 | TRBV29-1 | . | 13 | CSVEQGGIYEQYF